This entry lists 29 T cell receptor beta chains sequenced from one sample in a study of blood T cell repertoires in COVID-19. Profiled with immunoSEQ multiplex PCR; TCRdb holds only in-frame clones, not every one. The data contain 250,000 to 300,000 clones, roughly 87% of them seen just once; the ten biggest clones take up 4% to 5%. The specimen was peripheral blood. The receptors here all came from a woman in her thirties or forties who had recovered from COVID-19.

V and J are TRBV24-1 and TRBJ1-4; TRBD1 is a possible D gene (6 bases). Germline values: CDR1 KGHDR, CDR2 SFDVKD. CDR3 size: 15 residues. Trimming took off 2 bases at V and 0 bases at J, with 6 bases between the two ends. DNA for the CDR3: TGTGCCACCAGTGATTGGACAGCAACTAATGAAAAACTGTTTTTT. Residues: CATSDWTATNEKLFF.

The chain combines TRBV5-1 with TRBJ1-1, with 11 bases matching TRBD1. Germline V gives CDR1 SGHRS, CDR2 YFSETQ. The junction had 14 bases not matched to a gene; V was cut back by 6 bases and J by 1 base. CDR3 length: 18 residues. The CDR3 reads CASTWGQGGIGENTEAFF. CDR3 nucleotide sequence: TGCGCCAGCACCTGGGGACAGGGGGGGATAGGCGAGAACACTGAAGCTTTCTTT.

V gene TRBV21-1 combines with J gene TRBJ1-6; the table's D call, TRBD1, has no DNA check behind it. TRBV21-1 is flagged as a pseudogene. This CDR3 region has 16 residues. The CDR3, as DNA: TGTGCCAGCAGCAAAGCGCTGGGACAGGTCAATTCACCCCTCCACTTT. Translated: CASSKALGQVNSPLHF.

V and J are TRBV5-6 and TRBJ1-2; 8 nucleotides agree with TRBD1. The CDR3 has 13 amino acids. The germline V gene encodes CDR1 SGHDT and CDR2 YYEEEE. V lost 4 bases and J lost 4; bases outside the gene matches: 3. This CDR3 reads CASSIGQGYGYTF. For the CDR3, the DNA is TGTGCCAGCAGCATAGGACAGGGCTATGGCTACACCTTC.

The genes are TRBV3-1 (or the pseudogene TRBV3-2) and TRBJ2-1; 9 nucleotides align to TRBD2. The CDR3 totals 22 residues. V trimming: 1 base; J trimming: 8 bases; junction bases outside the gene matches: 27. CDR1 and CDR2 from the germline V gene are LGHDT and YNNKEL (reference sequence). The chain's CDR3 is CASSQGLVIDAVQREDLDEQFF. CDR3 bases: TGTGCCAGCAGCCAAGGGCTCGTTATAGATGCTGTGCAGCGGGAGGATCTTGATGAGCAGTTCTTC.

This clone was observed a handful of times. The rearrangement joins TRBV19 to TRBJ2-1; 9 nucleotides align to TRBD2. The CDR3 loop spans 14 amino acids. CDR1 LNHDA and CDR2 SQIVND come from the germline V gene (reference sequence). The J segment lost 5 bases and the V segment lost 4 bases, leaving 3 bases of the junction unmatched. The CDR3 nucleotides read TGTGCCAGTAGTACTAGCGGGGCCAACAATGAGCAGTTCTTC. It translates to CASSTSGANNEQFF.

This chain links TRBV11-2 with TRBJ2-7, with 8 bases that match TRBD2. Germline-derived CDR1 and CDR2 are SGHAT and FQNNGV. V lost 1 base to trimming and J lost 2 bases; unmatched junction nucleotides: 4. This CDR3 spans 15 amino acids. The DNA for the CDR3 is TGTGCCAGCAGCTTAGGGACCGGGAGGGCCTACGAGCAGTACGTC. The encoded protein is CASSLGTGRAYEQYV.

This chain joins TRBV3-1 (or the pseudogene TRBV3-2) and TRBJ1-2; the match to TRBD1 covers 7 bases. The length of the CDR3 is 14 residues. Germline V lookup: CDR1 LGHDT, CDR2 YNNKEL (reference sequence). Trimming cost V 3 bases and J 4 bases; bases outside gene matches: 5. CDR3 DNA sequence: TGTGCCAGCAGCCAGGGCAGGGGGACCTATGGCTACACCTTC. Protein sequence: CASSQGRGTYGYTF.

The rearrangement uses TRBV18 and TRBJ1-5, with unresolved D. With 2 bases removed from V and 2 bases from J, the gap between germline ends came to 10 bases. The V gene's germline CDR1 is KGHSH and CDR2 LQKENI. This CDR3 comprises 15 residues. The CDR3: CASSPDRRGNQPQHF. CDR3 coding DNA: TGTGCCAGCTCACCAGACCGGCGGGGCAATCAGCCCCAGCATTTT.

The chain is built from TRBV6-2 or TRBV6-3 and TRBJ2-5, with TRBD2 identical over 10 bases. Per germline, CDR1 MNHEY and CDR2 SVGEGT. The CDR3 is 16 amino acids. J was trimmed by 6 bases and V by 2 bases; bases with no gene match: 9. The CDR3 loop reads CASSYPGTSVGQTQYF. CDR3 coding DNA: TGTGCCAGCAGTTACCCCGGGACTAGCGTAGGGCAGACCCAGTACTTC.

V and J are TRBV28 and TRBJ2-7; D gene unclear. Trimming cost V 6 bases and J 4 bases, with 10 bases left between them. This CDR3 region has 12 residues. Germline V gene lookup returns CDR1 MDHEN and CDR2 SYDVKM. CDR3: CASSNPGYEQYF. CDR3 DNA: TGTGCCAGCAGCAATCCAGGTTACGAGCAGTACTTC.

The rearrangement uses TRBV19 and TRBJ2-1, with 9 bases that match TRBD1. Germline V gene lookup returns CDR1 LNHDA and CDR2 SQIVND (reference sequence). The CDR3 has 17 amino acids. J was trimmed by 7 bases and V by 1 base; bases with no gene match: 11. CDR3 residues: CASSIVPQGARLNEQFF. The DNA of the CDR3 is TGTGCCAGTAGTATAGTTCCACAGGGGGCTCGGTTGAATGAGCAGTTCTTC. The whole variable domain, remainder taken from reference TRBV19 and TRBJ2-1, is DGGITQSPKYLFRKEGQNVTLSCEQNLNHDAMYWYRQDPGQGLRLIYYSQIVNDFQKGDIAEGYSVSREKKESFPLTVTSAQKNPTAFYLCASSIVPQGARLNEQFFGPGTRLTVL.

The chain employs TRBV7-8 and TRBJ2-7; TRBD2 matches 9 bases. This CDR3 has 15 amino acids. Per the germline V gene, CDR1 is SGHVS and CDR2 is FQNEAQ. With 2 bases clipped from V and 0 bases from J, the junction kept 2 bases outside the gene matches. The CDR3 coding sequence is TGTGCCAGCAGCTTATTTAGCGGGAGCTCCTACGAGCAGTACGTC. Translation gives CASSLFSGSSYEQYV.

V and J are TRBV6-6 and TRBJ1-2; D not resolved. This CDR3 region has 13 residues. Trimming took off 2 bases at V and 3 bases at J, with 7 bases between the two ends. Germline V gene lookup returns CDR1 MNHNY and CDR2 SVGAGI (reference sequence). This chain's CDR3 is CASSYGLDYGYTF. The CDR3, as DNA: TGTGCCAGCAGTTACGGGCTGGACTATGGCTACACCTTC.

V gene TRBV28 combines with J gene TRBJ1-3; no clear D. The ends were cut back, 6 bases at V and 2 bases at J, with 29 bases in the middle. Germline-derived CDR1 and CDR2 are MDHEN and SYDVKM. The CDR3 contains 20 residues. As DNA, the CDR3 is TGTGCCAGCAGCTTTGGTATTCTTATCGGTGGGGAGAAGACTGGAAACACCATATATTTT. Protein product: CASSFGILIGGEKTGNTIYF.

The V gene is TRBV4-3, the J gene TRBJ2-1; possible D gene TRBD2, 5 bases. CDR3 length equals 14 residues. V was shortened by 0 bases and J by 6 bases, with 9 bases between the two germline ends. Germline values: CDR1 LGHNA, CDR2 YSLEER. This CDR3 is CASSQEPRGNEQFF. CDR3 in DNA: TGCGCCAGCAGCCAAGAACCCCGGGGCAATGAGCAGTTCTTC.

V usage is TRBV7-2 and J usage is TRBJ1-1; TRBD1 matches 10 bases. The germline CDR1 and CDR2 sequences are SGHTA and FQGNSA. Germline trimming cut 5 bases from V and 7 bases from J; bases unmatched to any gene: 4. This CDR3 contains 13 residues. The CDR3 spells CASSRGQGLEAFF. The CDR3 DNA sequence: TGTGCCAGCAGCAGGGGACAGGGGCTTGAAGCTTTCTTT.

The chain combines TRBV24-1 with TRBJ2-3; D unclear. The V and J ends lost 5 bases and 4 bases respectively, with 9 bases between them. CDR3 size: 13 residues. CDR1 and CDR2 (germline): KGHDR, SFDVKD. The CDR3 spells CATSARRADTQYF. In DNA, the CDR3 is TGTGCCACCAGTGCGAGACGGGCAGATACGCAGTATTTT.

The gene calls are TRBV9 and TRBJ1-6; tentative D call: TRBD1 (5 bases). Trimming removed 3 bases at V and 7 bases at J, with 11 bases between. The CDR3 length is 14 residues. The germline V gene encodes CDR1 SGDLS and CDR2 YYNGEE. CDR3 region: CASSARTPNSPLHF. DNA of the CDR3: TGTGCCAGCAGCGCACGGACACCCAATTCACCCCTCCACTTT. Drawing the rest from reference TRBV9 and TRBJ1-6, the complete variable domain is DSGVTQTPKHLITATGQRVTLRCSPRSGDLSVYWYQQSLDQGLQFLIQYYNGEERAKGNILERFSAQQFPDLHSELNLSSLELGDSALYFCASSARTPNSPLHFGNGTRLTVT.

This chain uses TRBV6-6 with TRBJ2-6, with a possible D match to TRBD1 (6 bases). Germline values: CDR1 MNHNY, CDR2 SVGAGI (reference sequence). The length of the CDR3 is 17 residues. Deletions cut 5 bases from V and 2 bases from J, with 16 bases between. CDR3 amino acids: CASSHRAQGTGANVLTF. The DNA of the CDR3 is TGTGCCAGCAGTCACCGAGCCCAGGGGACTGGGGCCAACGTCCTGACTTTC.

CDR3 residues: CASSPGLAGINNEQFF. CDR3 in DNA: TGTGCCAGCAGCCCGGGACTAGCGGGAATAAACAATGAGCAGTTCTTC. The V gene is TRBV2, the J gene TRBJ2-1, with TRBD2 identical over 13 bases. This CDR3 comprises 16 residues. The V segment lost 6 bases and the J segment 5 bases; nucleotides outside the gene matches: 7. The V gene's germline CDR1 is SNHLY and CDR2 FYNNEI.

The V gene is TRBV11-3, the J gene TRBJ2-4, with 7 nucleotides matching TRBD2. The CDR3 contains 13 residues. Per the germline V gene, CDR1 is SGHNT and CDR2 is YENEEA. J was trimmed by 6 bases and V by 4 bases; bases with no gene match: 3. CDR3 sequence reads: CASSSGEGNIQYF. The CDR3 region has the DNA TGTGCCAGCAGCTCGGGGGAGGGAAACATTCAGTACTTC.

The count of this clone is one. V is TRBV2 and J is TRBJ1-2; 8 bases are shared with TRBD1. The length of the CDR3 is 14 residues. The germline CDR1 and CDR2 sequences are SNHLY and FYNNEI. The junction had 9 bases not matched to a gene; V was cut back by 8 bases and J by 4 bases. The CDR3 DNA sequence: TGTGCCAGCGATACAGGGGGTGCTATCTATGGCTACACCTTC. Its protein product is CASDTGGAIYGYTF.

This sequence joins TRBV10-3 and TRBJ2-7; TRBD2 matches 9 bases. This CDR3 is built from 12 residues. With 10 bases clipped from V and 6 bases from J, the junction kept 7 bases outside the gene matches. In germline, CDR1 is ENHRY, CDR2 SYGVKD. CDR3 sequence: CASKREDSEQYV. The DNA of the CDR3 is TGTGCCAGCAAGCGGGAGGATAGCGAGCAGTACGTC.

The sample holds one count of this clone. V gene TRBV6-5 combines with J gene TRBJ1-2, with 7 bases identical to TRBD1. V trimming: 6 bases; J trimming: 4 bases; junction bases outside the gene matches: 11. Germline-derived CDR1 and CDR2 are MNHEY and SVGAGI. The CDR3 runs to 15 residues. The DNA for the CDR3 is TGTGCCAGCAGCTCCTCGGGACAGACTACCTATGGCTACACCTTC. It yields the protein CASSSSGQTTYGYTF.

The V and J genes are TRBV9 and TRBJ1-1, with D perhaps matching TRBD1 (6 bases). The germline V gene has CDR1 SGDLS and CDR2 YYNGEE. Trimming cost V 4 bases and J 8 bases, with 9 bases left between them. This CDR3 is 11 amino acids long. The CDR3 DNA is TGTGCCAGCAGCCCCGGGACAGAAGCTTTCTTT. Its translation is CASSPGTEAFF.

This sequence joins TRBV5-1 and TRBJ2-7, with 7 nucleotides matching TRBD2. The J segment lost 4 bases and the V segment lost 2 bases, leaving 15 bases of the junction unmatched. The CDR3 is 17 residues long. CDR1 is SGHRS, CDR2 YFSETQ, per germline. CDR3 sequence: CASSFFSLGGAGYEQYF. The CDR3 DNA sequence: TGCGCCAGCAGCTTTTTCTCCTTGGGAGGAGCGGGGTACGAGCAGTACTTC.

The chain joins TRBV14 to TRBJ1-2; D unclear. This CDR3 is built from 15 residues. Trimming shortened V by 3 bases and J by 3 bases, and 14 bases separated the two germline ends. Germline loops: CDR1 SGHDN, CDR2 FVKESK. The DNA for the CDR3 is TGTGCCAGCAGCCAGACGAACAGCCAATACTATGGCTACACCTTC. Translation: CASSQTNSQYYGYTF.

This rearrangement joins TRBV6-6 to TRBJ2-6, with D hard to call. The V end lost 5 bases, the J end lost 2 bases, and 16 bases lay between the germline ends. The CDR3 spans 17 residues. Germline CDR1 and CDR2: MNHNY and SVGAGI (reference sequence). CDR3 DNA sequence: TGTGCCAGCAGTCCACGATTCGGTGATCCTGGGGCCAACGTCCTGACTTTC. It encodes CASSPRFGDPGANVLTF.